These 25 T cell receptor beta chains came from one sample sequenced in a study of vaccination and CD4 T cells after COVID-19. Sequencing of cultured CD4+ T cell DNA used the Oncomine TCR Beta short-read assay. A single record per CDR3 protein comes from TCRdb applying MiXCR to the PCR reads. The sample lists approximately 14,000 distinct CDR3 sequences, around 40% occurring once. Treatment reported: roughly 11-day PBMC culture with coronavirus spike peptide pools or control peptides (ViraFEST assay). The antigens of these receptors remain unknown. Specimen: CD4+ T cells from blood, cultured in vitro. These receptors were taken from a human donor who had recovered from COVID-19.

This chain joins TRBV7-2 and TRBJ2-5, with D maybe TRBD2 (5 bases). The length of the CDR3 is 12 residues. CDR1 and CDR2 (germline): SGHTA, FQGNSA. Trimming removed 6 bases at V and 7 bases at J, with 12 bases between. CDR3 sequence reads: CASSLSAGTQYF. The CDR3 DNA sequence: TGTGCCAGCAGTTTATCCGCGGGGACCCAGTACTTC.

As concerns this clonotype: One end of the junction varies from germline; a read error may be responsible. The chain couples TRBV11-2 to TRBJ2-5; D uncertain. The CDR3 length is 13 residues. Germline V lookup: CDR1 SGHAT, CDR2 FQNNGV. The CDR3 DNA follows: TGCGCCAGCAGCCAATTTTCCTCAGAGACCCAGTACTTC. Its protein product is CASSQFSSETQYF.

This clonotype was detected a few times. V is TRBV6-4 and J is TRBJ2-5; a weak D match, TRBD1 (5 bases). CDR1 is MRHNA, CDR2 SNTAGT, per germline. The CDR3 runs to 13 residues. Trimming removed 2 bases at V and 5 bases at J, with 9 bases between. CDR3 DNA: TGTGCCAGCAGTGACATCCCAGGGGAGACCCAGTACTTC. Its translation is CASSDIPGETQYF.

This clonotype was counted between two and nine times. The chain carries TRBV7-9 and TRBJ1-1, with D perhaps matching TRBD1 (5 bases). CDR3 length: 14 amino acids. Germline V gene lookup returns CDR1 SEHNR and CDR2 FQNEAQ (reference sequence). V gave up 3 bases and J gave up 0 bases, with 8 bases separating them. The CDR3 DNA follows: TGTGCCAGCAGCTTTCTCAGGGTGAACACTGAAGCTTTCTTT. Its translation is CASSFLRVNTEAFF.

The chain employs TRBV4-3 and TRBJ2-7, with TRBD2 matching 7 bases. Germline-derived CDR1 and CDR2 are LGHNA and YSLEER. Trimming took 4 bases from V and 9 from J; bases not matched to a gene: 15. CDR3 size: 15 residues. This chain's CDR3 is CASSPNAQRGLGQYF. The CDR3 nucleotides are TGCGCCAGCAGCCCAAACGCCCAGCGGGGCCTCGGGCAGTACTTC.

This chain joins TRBV4-1 and TRBJ1-3; TRBD1 matches 8 bases. The CDR3 covers 19 residues. V lost 1 base to trimming and J lost 7 bases; unmatched junction nucleotides: 18. CDR1 MGHRA and CDR2 YSYEKL come from the germline V gene. In nucleotides, the CDR3 is TGCGCCAGCAGCCAAGGGGCCGTCAGGGGGCGCCGAGTACTGAACACCATATATTTT. It yields the protein CASSQGAVRGRRVLNTIYF.

V usage is TRBV3-1 and J usage is TRBJ2-2; no reliable D call. The V and J ends lost 6 bases and 3 bases respectively, with 2 bases between them. The V gene's germline CDR1 is LGHDT and CDR2 YNNKEL (reference sequence). The CDR3 has 11 amino acids. CDR3 bases: TGTGCCAGCAGGTACACCGGGGAGCTGTTTTTT. Translation gives CASRYTGELFF.

The rearrangement links TRBV7-8 to TRBJ2-5; D is uncertain. The germline gives CDR1 SGHVS, CDR2 FQNEAQ. The ends were cut back, 5 bases at V and 5 bases at J, with 12 bases in the middle. The CDR3 extends over 13 amino acids. CDR3 amino acids: CASSPTDRETQYF. CDR3 bases: TGTGCCAGCAGCCCCACGGATCGGGAGACCCAGTACTTC.

V is TRBV20-1 and J is TRBJ2-2; no definite D call. The V gene's germline CDR1 is DFQATT and CDR2 SNEGSKA (reference sequence). This CDR3 is built from 16 residues. The V end lost 3 bases, the J end lost 3 bases, and 17 bases lay between the germline ends. The chain's CDR3 is CSARTLGSRDTGELFF. The DNA for the CDR3 is TGCAGTGCTAGGACGCTGGGTAGCCGGGACACCGGGGAGCTGTTTTTT.

The J gene is TRBJ2-5, the V gene TRBV27; 8 bases match TRBD2. Unmatched junction bases numbered 5, after V lost 1 base and J lost 4 bases. CDR1 is MNHEY, CDR2 SMNVEV, per germline (reference sequence). There are 15 residues in the CDR3. The CDR3: CASSLWVAGSETQYF. DNA for the CDR3: TGTGCCAGCAGTTTATGGGTAGCGGGATCAGAGACCCAGTACTTC.

The genes are TRBV6-1 and TRBJ2-7; D gene unclear. Trimming took off 6 bases at V and 0 bases at J, with 15 bases between the two ends. The CDR3 sequence is 15 residues long. CDR1 is MNHNS, CDR2 SASEGT, per germline. The CDR3 DNA is TGTGCCAGCAGCCTCCAGGCGGTGAGCTCCTACGAGCAGTACTTC. Translated, it gives CASSLQAVSSYEQYF.

The sample holds a few counts of this clonotype. The chain has TRBV6-5 and TRBJ1-6; 12 bases align to TRBD1. CDR1 MNHEY and CDR2 SVGAGI come from the germline V gene. CDR3 size: 19 residues. V gave up 2 bases and J gave up 4 bases; unmatched junction bases: 9. CDR3 residues: CASSYPRDRGLGYNSPLHF. The CDR3 bases are TGTGCCAGCAGTTACCCCCGGGACAGGGGGCTAGGTTATAATTCACCCCTCCACTTT.

The rearrangement uses TRBV28 and TRBJ1-2; possible D gene TRBD1, 5 bases. This CDR3 is built from 13 residues. Trimming took off 8 bases at V and 2 bases at J, with 12 bases between the two ends. Germline values: CDR1 MDHEN, CDR2 SYDVKM. This CDR3 reads CASQTGLNYGYTF. The CDR3 region has the DNA TGTGCCAGCCAGACGGGACTAAACTATGGCTACACCTTC.

This clonotype appeared a few times. The chain joins TRBV11-2 to TRBJ2-7, with 7 bases that match TRBD1. In germline, CDR1 is SGHAT, CDR2 FQNNGV. The CDR3 totals 14 residues. The V segment lost 5 bases and the J segment 5 bases; nucleotides outside the gene matches: 9. Here the CDR3 reads CASSPRGQGHEQYF. The CDR3, as DNA: TGTGCCAGCAGCCCTAGGGGGCAGGGCCACGAGCAGTACTTC.

The chain is built from TRBV5-1 and TRBJ2-7; TRBD1 matches at 9 bases. The V gene end was trimmed by 7 bases and the J gene end by 4 bases; junction bases not matched to a gene: 6. This CDR3 is 13 amino acids long. Per germline, CDR1 SGHRS and CDR2 YFSETQ. The CDR3 DNA is TGCGCCAGCTCGGGGACAGGGTCTTACGAGCAGTACTTC. Amino acid sequence: CASSGTGSYEQYF. Full variable domain (outside the CDR3, taken from reference TRBV5-1 and TRBJ2-7): KAGVTQTPRYLIKTRGQQVTLSCSPISGHRSVSWYQQTPGQGLQFLFEYFSETQRNKGNFPGRFSGRQFSNSRSEMNVSTLELGDSALYLCASSGTGSYEQYFGPGTRLTVT.

The V gene is TRBV21-1, the J gene TRBJ1-5; TRBD1, the table's D call, was not compared with the DNA. TRBV21-1 counts as a pseudogene. The CDR3 length is 14 residues. The CDR3 coding sequence is TGTGCCAGCAGGAGGACAGGGAGCAATCAGCCCCAGCATTTT. Protein product: CASRRTGSNQPQHF.

This clonotype was seen a handful of times. This chain uses TRBV28 with TRBJ1-6; D perhaps matches TRBD1 (5 bases). This CDR3 has 16 amino acids. The germline gives CDR1 MDHEN, CDR2 SYDVKM. Trimming pared 6 bases from V and 7 bases from J, leaving 19 bases between. CDR3 DNA sequence: TGTGCCAGCAGCTCCTTATCAGGGCCTAAGAATTCACCCCTCCACTTT. Translating it yields CASSSLSGPKNSPLHF.

In this sample, this clonotype turned up a few times. The gene calls are TRBV11-2 and TRBJ2-3, with TRBD1 as a possible D gene (5 bases). There are 15 residues in the CDR3. V was cut by 5 bases and J by 0 bases, with 12 bases left in between. Germline loops: CDR1 SGHAT, CDR2 FQNNGV. CDR3 region: CASSRGAGSTDTQYF. In DNA form, the CDR3 reads TGTGCCAGCAGCCGTGGGGCCGGTAGCACAGATACGCAGTATTTT.

This clonotype was seen more than once but under ten times. The chain joins TRBV30 to TRBJ2-3; D remains ambiguous. Trimming took off 0 bases at V and 4 bases at J, with 17 bases between the two ends. Per germline, CDR1 GTSNPN and CDR2 SVGIG (reference sequence). The CDR3 runs to 16 residues. The CDR3 coding sequence is TGTGCCTGGAGTGTGAGTCCTGTAGAAGGTGCAGATACGCAGTATTTT. Encoded protein: CAWSVSPVEGADTQYF.

This clonotype was detected only once. The V and J genes are TRBV30 and TRBJ2-7; no clear D. The CDR3 has 13 amino acids. Germline lookup yields CDR1 GTSNPN and CDR2 SVGIG (reference sequence). V gave up 1 base and J gave up 2 bases, with 9 bases separating them. CDR3 sequence (DNA): TGTGCCTGGAGTGATGGACCTCCCTACGAGCAGTACTTC. Translation: CAWSDGPPYEQYF.

This rearrangement joins TRBV4-1 to TRBJ2-5; D gene uncertain. V lost 8 bases and J 2 bases, leaving 15 bases between the germline ends. There are 14 residues in the CDR3. The V gene's germline CDR1 is MGHRA and CDR2 YSYEKL. The CDR3 here is CASAYSTWQETQYF. DNA for the CDR3: TGCGCCAGCGCGTATTCTACATGGCAAGAGACCCAGTACTTC.

This clonotype has just a few counts. J is TRBJ1-5 and V is TRBV30; no definite D call. The CDR3 has 14 amino acids. Trimming removed 0 bases from V and 9 bases from J, with 15 bases in between. Germline V gene sequence: CDR1 GTSNPN, CDR2 SVGIG (reference sequence). In DNA, the CDR3 is TGTGCCTGGAGTGTTTCGCGCTACGAGGGGCCCCAGCATTTT. Amino acids: CAWSVSRYEGPQHF.

The chain uses TRBV7-3 and TRBJ2-5, with D unclear. Germline V gene lookup returns CDR1 SGHTA and CDR2 FQGTGA. V gave up 4 bases and J gave up 5 bases, with 17 bases separating them. CDR3 length: 15 amino acids. The CDR3 region has the DNA TGTGCCAGCAGCTCGGACCCCAGCCCAGAGGAGACCCAGTACTTC. Amino acid sequence: CASSSDPSPEETQYF.

The table lists this clonotype with a few counts. This chain joins TRBV24-1 and TRBJ2-7, with D possibly being TRBD1 or TRBD2 (5 bases each). Trimming took 4 bases from V and 7 from J, leaving 13 bases between them. CDR1 is KGHDR, CDR2 SFDVKD, per germline. The CDR3 contains 13 residues. The CDR3 coding sequence is TGTGCCACCAGTGACCCGGGACGTAAAGAGCAGTACTTC. The encoded protein is CATSDPGRKEQYF.

The J gene is TRBJ2-2, the V gene TRBV28; maybe TRBD2 (6 bases). CDR3 length equals 14 residues. Between the trimmed V and J ends, which lost 4 bases and 4 bases, there was a span of 10 bases. CDR1 and CDR2 (germline): MDHEN, SYDVKM. CDR3 bases: TGTGCCAGCAGTTGGGGAGGCGTCACCGGGGAGCTGTTTTTT. Its protein is CASSWGGVTGELFF.